This TCR beta chain was identified in a study of cytomegalovirus exposure and HLA in healthy donors. Study-wide points: Serostatus for CMV was the only available immune exposure information. Some TCR beta chains (about 180 of them) were listed as cytomegalovirus-associated.

Deletions cut 7 bases from V and 4 bases from J, with 22 bases between. This CDR3 has 16 residues. Germline-derived CDR1 and CDR2 are LNHDA and SQIVND (reference sequence). PCR employed 60 Vbeta and 13 Jbeta primers. Repertoires were generated with immunoSEQ multiplex PCR, while TCRdb's copy carries only in-frame clones and drops some. The sample has under 200,000 clones; roughly 80% are singletons. As to this clone: Its antigen is unidentified.

The gene calls are TRBV19 and TRBJ1-1, with D possibly matching TRBD1 (6 bases). Source material: PBMCs. The clonotype comes from a man in his forties or fifties in good health and CMV-seronegative. Here the CDR3 DNA reads TGTGCCAGTACCAGGGGTGATAGGGCTGAGAGCACTGAAGCTTTCTTT. It specifies CASTRGDRAESTEAFF.